The rows below give T cell receptor beta chains drawn from one sample of a study of blood T cells in healthy people across ages. TCRdb redid the calling of the 5' RACE reads with MiXCR, one entry per CDR3 protein. The sample has around 1,900,000 distinct CDR3 sequences, more than 35% seen once. Specimen: blood. These receptors all stem from a human donor in good health. The CDR3 runs from the conserved cysteine through the conserved F or W. A D gene is named only where the DNA matches it firmly. Clone size, where shown, is once, few, many, or a class for clones that have expanded.

CDR3 length: 15; J gene: TRBJ2-5; D gene: -; V gene: TRBV13; clone size: few; CDR3 DNA: TGTGCCAGCAGCTCGACTTCAGGTGCCTCGGAGACCCAGTACTTC; CDR3 protein: CASSSTSGASETQYF
CDR3 length: 13; J gene: TRBJ2-1; D gene: -; V gene: TRBV29-1; clone size: -; CDR3 DNA: TGCAGCGTTGTTGCACCGGGCAGAGATGAGCAGTTCTTC; CDR3 protein: CSVVAPGRDEQFF
CDR3 length: 14; J gene: TRBJ2-3; D gene: -; V gene: TRBV7-2; clone size: -; CDR3 DNA: TGTGCCAGCACGGGATGGGATAGCACAGATACGCAGTATTTT; CDR3 protein: CASTGWDSTDTQYF
CDR3 length: 13; J gene: TRBJ1-5; D gene: -; V gene: TRBV20-1; clone size: -; CDR3 DNA: TGCAGTGCTAGAGCCCGTAAGAATCAGCCCCAGCATTTT; CDR3 protein: CSARARKNQPQHF
CDR3 length: 15; J gene: TRBJ2-5; D gene: -; V gene: TRBV7-2; clone size: few; CDR3 DNA: TGTGCCAGCAGCTTAGCAGGGGGGTCCCAAGAGACCCAGTACTTC; CDR3 protein: CASSLAGGSQETQYF
CDR3 length: 16; J gene: TRBJ2-1; D gene: -; V gene: TRBV7-9; clone size: few; CDR3 DNA: TGTGCCAGCAGCCAACCCCGAGGCACGGCCGCTGGCGAGCAGTTCTTC; CDR3 protein: CASSQPRGTAAGEQFF
CDR3 length: 18; J gene: TRBJ2-5; D gene: TRBD2; V gene: TRBV27; clone size: -; CDR3 DNA: TGTGCCAGCAGTTTAAGTAGGGGGACTAGCGGGGGCCAAGAGACCCAGTACTTC; CDR3 protein: CASSLSRGTSGGQETQYF
CDR3 length: 14; J gene: TRBJ2-3; D gene: -; V gene: TRBV2; clone size: -; CDR3 DNA: TGTGCCAGCAGTCCCCGACTAGACACAGATACGCAGTATTTT; CDR3 protein: CASSPRLDTDTQYF
CDR3 length: 16; J gene: TRBJ1-2; D gene: -; V gene: TRBV15; clone size: -; CDR3 DNA: TGTGCCACCAGCAGAGCTATTAGACAGCCTAACTATGGCTACACCTTC; CDR3 protein: CATSRAIRQPNYGYTF
CDR3 length: 16; J gene: TRBJ2-7; D gene: -; V gene: TRBV27; clone size: -; CDR3 DNA: TGTGCCAGCAGTCCCTATCAGGGGGGGTCCCTTTACGAGCAGTACTTC; CDR3 protein: CASSPYQGGSLYEQYF
CDR3 length: 14; J gene: TRBJ1-5; D gene: -; V gene: TRBV9; clone size: -; CDR3 DNA: TGTGCCAGCAGCCCCCAACCTGAAGTTCAGCCCCAGCATTTT; CDR3 protein: CASSPQPEVQPQHF
CDR3 length: 12; J gene: TRBJ1-5; D gene: -; V gene: TRBV6-1; clone size: few; CDR3 DNA: TGTGCCAGCGAAGGGGGAGACCAGCCCCAGCATTTT; CDR3 protein: CASEGGDQPQHF
CDR3 length: 17; J gene: TRBJ2-1; D gene: TRBD2; V gene: TRBV5-5; clone size: -; CDR3 DNA: TGTGCCAGCAGCCCTATAGCGGGGGGTCTTACCTACAATGAGCAGTTCTTC; CDR3 protein: CASSPIAGGLTYNEQFF
CDR3 length: 15; J gene: TRBJ2-3; D gene: -; V gene: TRBV4-3; clone size: -; CDR3 DNA: TGCGCCAGCAGCCAAGGCATAGGGCGCACAGATACGCAGTATTTT; CDR3 protein: CASSQGIGRTDTQYF
CDR3 length: 12; J gene: TRBJ2-7; D gene: -; V gene: TRBV20-1; clone size: -; CDR3 DNA: TGCAGTGCTAGAGAAGACATCCGCGAGCAGTACTTC; CDR3 protein: CSAREDIREQYF
CDR3 length: 13; J gene: TRBJ1-1; D gene: -; V gene: TRBV5-1; clone size: few; CDR3 DNA: TGCGCCAGCTCGGACGGCTTGAACACTGAAGCTTTCTTT; CDR3 protein: CASSDGLNTEAFF
CDR3 length: 14; J gene: TRBJ2-7; D gene: -; V gene: TRBV5-1; clone size: -; CDR3 DNA: TGCGCCAGCAGCCCGGGACAATCATACTACGAGCAGTACTTC; CDR3 protein: CASSPGQSYYEQYF
CDR3 length: 12; J gene: TRBJ2-1; D gene: -; V gene: TRBV10-2; clone size: -; CDR3 DNA: TGCGCCAGCAGTGAAAGGGGCGGCGGGCAGTTCTTC; CDR3 protein: CASSERGGGQFF
CDR3 length: 12; J gene: TRBJ2-5; D gene: TRBD2; V gene: TRBV7-2; clone size: -; CDR3 DNA: TGTGCCAGCAGCCTAGCGGCGAGGACCCAGTACTTC; CDR3 protein: CASSLAARTQYF
CDR3 length: 14; J gene: TRBJ1-2; D gene: TRBD1; V gene: TRBV19; clone size: few; CDR3 DNA: TGTGCCAGTACTGTGAGGGGGCAAAACTATGGCTACACCTTC; CDR3 protein: CASTVRGQNYGYTF
CDR3 length: 15; J gene: TRBJ2-5; D gene: -; V gene: TRBV7-2; clone size: once; CDR3 DNA: TGTGCCAGCAGCTTAGGGGGATGCAGCGACAATGAGCAGTACTTC; CDR3 protein: CASSLGGCSDNEQYF
CDR3 length: 13; J gene: TRBJ1-1; D gene: -; V gene: TRBV10-3; clone size: few; CDR3 DNA: TGTGCCATCAGTGACAGGGTGAACACTGAAGCTTTCTTT; CDR3 protein: CAISDRVNTEAFF